This TCR beta chain was obtained from a study of patients and donors after allogeneic stem cell transplantation. The CDR3 has 15 amino acids. V lost 1 base, J lost 1 base, and 10 bases lay in between. Germline values: CDR1 SEHNR, CDR2 FQNEAQ (reference sequence). Each CDR3 protein is one row after TCRdb ran MiXCR on the RT-PCR reads. The data hold about 74,000 distinct CDR3 sequences, with approximately 25% observed a single time. The sequence derives from a human donor who was either an allogeneic HSCT recipient or a stem cell or donor lymphocyte infusion donor (not recorded which). It is not recorded whose cells these are; they may come from a transplant donor. The sample comprised blood, either unsorted or a sorted T cell fraction (not recorded which). The genes are TRBV7-9 and TRBJ1-1, with D perhaps matching TRBD1 (6 bases). The CDR3: CASSLDKQGNTEAFF. CDR3 bases: TGTGCCAGCAGCTTAGACAAACAGGGGAACACTGAAGCTTTCTTT.